This TCR beta chain was obtained from a study of blood T cell repertoires in COVID-19. Germline V gives CDR1 KGHSH, CDR2 LQKENI. V was clipped by 3 bases and J by 2 bases, with 13 bases between them. The CDR3 is 15 amino acids. Original handling: Scientists estimated how many nucleated cells there were by amplifying reference gene primers. Profiling relied on immunoSEQ multiplex PCR, and the TCRdb table lists in-frame clones only, not all of them. Clone size and V and J calls were adopted from that table, with D and trimming inferred from the DNA. The data show 200,000 to 250,000 clones, 83% seen once. Exposed participants encountered a COVID-19 case during the 2 weeks preceding study entry.

This chain joins TRBV18 and TRBJ2-5; D remains unclear. The clonotype was recovered from a woman in her 50s who had been exposed to COVID-19. What was sequenced was PBMCs or T cells enriched from blood (not recorded which). CDR3 bases: TGTGCCAGCTCACCCTCGAACGTGAGGCAAGAGACCCAGTACTTC. Its protein product is CASSPSNVRQETQYF.